This T cell receptor beta chain stems from a study of T-cell reconstitution after alpha-beta-depleted transplantation in children. This clonotype was seen at least ten times. The target antigen is unknown. Researchers prepared the TCRbeta library using unique molecular identifiers, the study reports. TCRdb independently ran MiXCR on the PCR reads; one entry per CDR3 protein. The sample has several thousand distinct CDR3 sequences, roughly 15% seen once; the top ten hold roughly 5.6%. Germline CDR1 is LGHNA and CDR2 is YNFKEQ. V was shortened by 4 bases and J by 4 bases, with 12 bases between the two germline ends. The CDR3 sequence is 14 residues long. Overall study findings and caveats: Fresh T-cell production supplied most of the T-cell counts and diversity seen one year after transplant. Some patients' high day-60 TCRbeta diversity was attributed to recipient cells surviving conditioning. Reportedly, only several hundred clones from non-depleted graft cells drove alpha-beta T-cell counts at about two months.

This sequence joins TRBV4-2 and TRBJ2-3; no clear D gene. This TCR was sampled from a boy aged 5-17 years with acute lymphoblastic leukemia, due to receive a stem cell transplant. Material: PBMCs, obtained before TCRalphabeta/CD19-depleted stem cell transplant. The CDR3 DNA follows: TGTGCCAGCAGCCCCCGGTTGGGTTCAGATACGCAGTATTTT. Protein: CASSPRLGSDTQYF.